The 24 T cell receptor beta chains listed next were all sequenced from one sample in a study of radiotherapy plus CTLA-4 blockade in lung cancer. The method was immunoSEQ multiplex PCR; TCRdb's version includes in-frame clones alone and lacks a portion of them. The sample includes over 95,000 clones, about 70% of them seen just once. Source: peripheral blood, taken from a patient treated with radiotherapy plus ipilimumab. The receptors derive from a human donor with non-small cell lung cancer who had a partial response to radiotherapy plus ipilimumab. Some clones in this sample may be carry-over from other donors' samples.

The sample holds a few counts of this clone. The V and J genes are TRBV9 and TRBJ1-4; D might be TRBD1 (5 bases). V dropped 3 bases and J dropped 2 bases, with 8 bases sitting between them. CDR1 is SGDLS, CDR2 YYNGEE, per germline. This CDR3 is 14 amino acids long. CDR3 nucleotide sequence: TGTGCCAGCAGCGGGGGGAGGACTAATGAAAAACTGTTTTTT. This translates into CASSGGRTNEKLFF.

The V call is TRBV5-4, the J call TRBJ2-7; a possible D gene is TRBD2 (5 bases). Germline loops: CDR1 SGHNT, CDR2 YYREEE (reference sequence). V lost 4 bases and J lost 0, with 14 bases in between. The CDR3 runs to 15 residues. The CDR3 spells CASSPPLGSSYEQYF. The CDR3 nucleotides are TGTGCCAGCAGCCCTCCTTTGGGGAGCTCCTACGAGCAGTACTTC.

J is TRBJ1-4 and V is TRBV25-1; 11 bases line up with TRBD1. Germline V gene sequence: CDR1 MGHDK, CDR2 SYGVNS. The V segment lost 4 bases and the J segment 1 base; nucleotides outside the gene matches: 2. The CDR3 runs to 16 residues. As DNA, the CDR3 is TGTGCCAGCAGTGCGGGACAGGGGGTAACTAATGAAAAACTGTTTTTT. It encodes CASSAGQGVTNEKLFF.

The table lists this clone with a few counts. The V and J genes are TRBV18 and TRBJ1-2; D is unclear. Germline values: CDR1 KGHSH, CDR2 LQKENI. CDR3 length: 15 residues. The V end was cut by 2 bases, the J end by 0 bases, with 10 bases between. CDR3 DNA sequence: TGTGCCAGCTCACCAAGCGCGGTAGCTAACTATGGCTACACCTTC. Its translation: CASSPSAVANYGYTF. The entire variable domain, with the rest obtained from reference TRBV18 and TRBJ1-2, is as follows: NAGVMQNPRHLVRRRGQEARLRCSPMKGHSHVYWYRQLPEEGLKFMVYLQKENIIDESGMPKERFSAEFPKEGPSILRIQQVVRGDSAAYFCASSPSAVANYGYTFGSGTRLTVV.

CDR3 residues: CASSEGTGGADTEAFF. The CDR3 coding sequence is TGTGCCAGCAGTGAGGGGACAGGGGGCGCGGACACTGAAGCTTTCTTT. This chain connects TRBV9 to TRBJ1-1, with 12 bases fitting TRBD1. V was clipped by 5 bases and J by 3 bases; unmatched bases: 8. The CDR3 loop spans 16 amino acids. Germline CDR1 SGDLS, CDR2 YYNGEE.

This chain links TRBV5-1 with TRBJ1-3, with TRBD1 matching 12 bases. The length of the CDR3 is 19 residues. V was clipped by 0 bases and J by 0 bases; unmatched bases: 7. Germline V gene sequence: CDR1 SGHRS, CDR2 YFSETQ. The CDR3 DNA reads TGCGCCAGCAGCTTGGAGGGGACAGGGGGCATCGGCTCTGGAAACACCATATATTTT. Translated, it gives CASSLEGTGGIGSGNTIYF. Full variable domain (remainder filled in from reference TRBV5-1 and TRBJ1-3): KAGVTQTPRYLIKTRGQQVTLSCSPISGHRSVSWYQQTPGQGLQFLFEYFSETQRNKGNFPGRFSGRQFSNSRSEMNVSTLELGDSALYLCASSLEGTGGIGSGNTIYFGEGSWLTVV.

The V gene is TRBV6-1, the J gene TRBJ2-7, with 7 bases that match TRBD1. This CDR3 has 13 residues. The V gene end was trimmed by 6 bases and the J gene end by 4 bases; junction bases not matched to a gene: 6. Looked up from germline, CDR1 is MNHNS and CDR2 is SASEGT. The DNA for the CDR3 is TGTGCCAGCAGCAACAGGGGAATGTACGAGCAGTACTTC. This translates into CASSNRGMYEQYF.

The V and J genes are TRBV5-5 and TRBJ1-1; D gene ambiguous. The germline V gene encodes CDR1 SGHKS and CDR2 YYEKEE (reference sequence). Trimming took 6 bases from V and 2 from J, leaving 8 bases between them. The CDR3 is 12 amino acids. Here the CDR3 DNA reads TGTGCCAGCACCAGTATTAACACTGAAGCTTTCTTT. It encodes CASTSINTEAFF. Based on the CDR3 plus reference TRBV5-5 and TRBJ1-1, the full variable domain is DAGVTQSPTHLIKTRGQQVTLRCSPISGHKSVSWYQQVLGQGPQFIFQYYEKEERGRGNFPDRFSARQFPNYSSELNVNALLLGDSALYLCASTSINTEAFFGQGTRLTVV.

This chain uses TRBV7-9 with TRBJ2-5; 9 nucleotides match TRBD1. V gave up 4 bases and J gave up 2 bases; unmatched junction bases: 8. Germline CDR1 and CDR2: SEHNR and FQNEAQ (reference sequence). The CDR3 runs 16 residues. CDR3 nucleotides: TGTGCCAGCAGCTCCGGGACAGGGAGCTATCAAGAGACCCAGTACTTC. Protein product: CASSSGTGSYQETQYF.

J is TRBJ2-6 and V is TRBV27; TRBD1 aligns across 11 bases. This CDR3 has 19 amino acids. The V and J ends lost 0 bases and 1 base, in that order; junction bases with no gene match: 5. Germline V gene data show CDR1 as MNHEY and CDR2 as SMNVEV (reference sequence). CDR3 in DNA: TGTGCCAGCAGTTTATCTGGACAGGGGGCGGCTTCTGGGGCCAACGTCCTGACTTTC. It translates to CASSLSGQGAASGANVLTF.

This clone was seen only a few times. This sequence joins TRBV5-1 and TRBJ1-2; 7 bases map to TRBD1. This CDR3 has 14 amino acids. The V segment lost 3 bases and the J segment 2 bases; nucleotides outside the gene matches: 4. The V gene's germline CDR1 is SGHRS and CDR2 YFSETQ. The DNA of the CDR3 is TGCGCCAGCAGCTGGGAACAGGGGAACTATGGCTACACCTTC. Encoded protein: CASSWEQGNYGYTF.

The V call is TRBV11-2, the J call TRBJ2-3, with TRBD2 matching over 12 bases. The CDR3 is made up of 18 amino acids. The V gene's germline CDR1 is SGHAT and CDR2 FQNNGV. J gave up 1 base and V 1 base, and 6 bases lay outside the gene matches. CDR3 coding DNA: TGTGCCAGCAGCTTAGGCCCTAGCGGGGGGGTTGGCACAGATACGCAGTATTTT. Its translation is CASSLGPSGGVGTDTQYF.

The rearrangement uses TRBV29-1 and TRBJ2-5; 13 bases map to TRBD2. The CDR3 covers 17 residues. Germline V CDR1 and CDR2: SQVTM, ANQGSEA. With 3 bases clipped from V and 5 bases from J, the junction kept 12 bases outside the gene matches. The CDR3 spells CSVELRTSGSGYETQYF. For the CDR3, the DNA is TGCAGCGTTGAGTTGAGGACTAGCGGGAGCGGGTATGAGACCCAGTACTTC.

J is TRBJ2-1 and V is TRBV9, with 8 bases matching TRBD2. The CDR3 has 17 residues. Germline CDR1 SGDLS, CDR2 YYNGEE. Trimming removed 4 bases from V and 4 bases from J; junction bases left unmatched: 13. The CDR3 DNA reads TGTGCCAGCAGCCCCTATTCAGCGGGAGACTATTACAATGAGCAGTTCTTC. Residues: CASSPYSAGDYYNEQFF.

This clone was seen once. The CDR3 bases are TGTGCCAGCAGCTTTGGGGCAGAAAACATTCAGTACTTC. Translation: CASSFGAENIQYF. J is TRBJ2-4 and V is TRBV5-6, with D tentatively TRBD1 (5 bases). Germline V lookup: CDR1 SGHDT, CDR2 YYEEEE. The CDR3 spans 13 residues. V lost 2 bases and J 5 bases, leaving 8 bases between the germline ends.

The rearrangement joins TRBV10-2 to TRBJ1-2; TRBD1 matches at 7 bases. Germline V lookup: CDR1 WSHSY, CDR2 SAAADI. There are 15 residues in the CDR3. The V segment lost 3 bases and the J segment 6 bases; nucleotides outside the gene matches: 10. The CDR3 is CASSESDRVGHGYTF. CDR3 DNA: TGCGCCAGCAGTGAATCCGACAGGGTGGGGCATGGCTACACCTTC.

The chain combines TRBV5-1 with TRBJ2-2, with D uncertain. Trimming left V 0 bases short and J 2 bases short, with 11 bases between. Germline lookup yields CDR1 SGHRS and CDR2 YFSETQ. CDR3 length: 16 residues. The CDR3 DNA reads TGCGCCAGCAGCTTGGGGGCCCAAGCAAACACCGGGGAGCTGTTTTTT. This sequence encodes CASSLGAQANTGELFF. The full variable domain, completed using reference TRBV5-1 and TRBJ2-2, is KAGVTQTPRYLIKTRGQQVTLSCSPISGHRSVSWYQQTPGQGLQFLFEYFSETQRNKGNFPGRFSGRQFSNSRSEMNVSTLELGDSALYLCASSLGAQANTGELFFGEGSRLTVL.

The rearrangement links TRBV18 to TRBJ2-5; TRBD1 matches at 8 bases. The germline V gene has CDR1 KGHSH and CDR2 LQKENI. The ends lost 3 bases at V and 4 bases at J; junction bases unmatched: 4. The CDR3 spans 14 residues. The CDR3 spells CASSPDRGGETQYF. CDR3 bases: TGTGCCAGCTCACCCGACAGGGGTGGAGAGACCCAGTACTTC.

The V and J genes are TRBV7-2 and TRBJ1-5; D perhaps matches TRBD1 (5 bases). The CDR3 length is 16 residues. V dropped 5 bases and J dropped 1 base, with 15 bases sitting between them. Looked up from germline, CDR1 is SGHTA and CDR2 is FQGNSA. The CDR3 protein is CASSNGGGWSNQPQHF. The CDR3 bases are TGTGCCAGCAGCAATGGCGGGGGTTGGAGCAATCAGCCCCAGCATTTT.

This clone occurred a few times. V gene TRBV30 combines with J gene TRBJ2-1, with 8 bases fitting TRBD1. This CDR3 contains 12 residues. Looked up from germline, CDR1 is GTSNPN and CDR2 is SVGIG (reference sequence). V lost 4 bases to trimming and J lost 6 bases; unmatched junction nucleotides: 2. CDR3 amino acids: CAWTGGFNEQFF. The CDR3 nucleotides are TGTGCCTGGACAGGGGGCTTCAATGAGCAGTTCTTC.

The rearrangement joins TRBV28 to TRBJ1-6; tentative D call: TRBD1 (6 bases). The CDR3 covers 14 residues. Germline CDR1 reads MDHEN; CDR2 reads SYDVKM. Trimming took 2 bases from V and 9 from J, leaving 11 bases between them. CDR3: CASSLRGGSSPLHF. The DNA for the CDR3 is TGTGCCAGCAGTTTAAGGGGGGGGAGTTCACCCCTCCACTTT.

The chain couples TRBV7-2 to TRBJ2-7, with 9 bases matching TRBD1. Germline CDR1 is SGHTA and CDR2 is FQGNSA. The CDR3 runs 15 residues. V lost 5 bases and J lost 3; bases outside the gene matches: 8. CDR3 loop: CASSQRTGVNYEQYF. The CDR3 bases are TGTGCCAGCAGCCAAAGGACAGGGGTAAACTACGAGCAGTACTTC.

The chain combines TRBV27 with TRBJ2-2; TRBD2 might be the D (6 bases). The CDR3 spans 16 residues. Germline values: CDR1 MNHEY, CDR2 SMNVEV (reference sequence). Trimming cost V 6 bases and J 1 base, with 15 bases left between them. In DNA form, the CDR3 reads TGTGCCAGCAGGGATTGGGGGGACGGGAACACCGGGGAGCTGTTTTTT. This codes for CASRDWGDGNTGELFF.

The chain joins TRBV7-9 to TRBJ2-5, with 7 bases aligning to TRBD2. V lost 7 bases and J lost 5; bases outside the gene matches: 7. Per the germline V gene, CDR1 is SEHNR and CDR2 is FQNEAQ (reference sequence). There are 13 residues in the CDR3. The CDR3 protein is CASTGNGGETQYF. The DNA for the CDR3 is TGTGCCAGCACCGGCAACGGGGGGGAGACCCAGTACTTC.